The 15 T cell receptor beta chains below were found in one sample sequenced in a study of blood T cells in healthy people across ages. Using a J-beta primer mix together with a sample-barcoded 5' primer, a second PCR was run for 7 to 11 cycles. Each CDR3 protein is one row after TCRdb ran MiXCR on the 5' RACE reads. The table has around 1,700,000 distinct CDR3 sequences, approximately 28% seen once. The sequenced material came from blood. These receptors originate from a woman between 25 and 40 years old in good health.

This clonotype showed up just a few times. V is TRBV9 and J is TRBJ2-5; D may be TRBD2 (5 bases). The V gene's germline CDR1 is SGDLS and CDR2 YYNGEE. The germline V and J ends were trimmed by 0 bases and 5 bases, with 14 bases remaining between them. This CDR3 comprises 15 residues. The CDR3 DNA is TGTGCCAGCAGCGTAGGCCCAGCGGCAGTGGAGACCCAGTACTTC. Its translation is CASSVGPAAVETQYF.

CDR3 region: CATSDQAPGQGSFQRDTQYF. CDR3 sequence (DNA): TGTGCCACCAGTGACCAGGCACCGGGACAGGGTTCTTTCCAGCGAGATACGCAGTATTTT. The chain recombines TRBV24-1 with TRBJ2-3; 9 bases line up with TRBD1. With 4 bases clipped from V and 5 bases from J, the junction kept 21 bases outside the gene matches. Germline lookup yields CDR1 KGHDR and CDR2 SFDVKD. This CDR3 comprises 20 residues.

This clonotype was detected ten times or more. This chain uses TRBV20-1 with TRBJ2-7, with 7 bases matching TRBD1. The CDR3 is 14 residues long. Germline lookup yields CDR1 DFQATT and CDR2 SNEGSKA (reference sequence). V shed 2 bases and J 5 bases; nucleotides not matched to a gene: 9. Here the CDR3 DNA reads TGCAGTGCTAGACGGTGGCAGGGGGTCGACGAGCAGTACTTC. Translated: CSARRWQGVDEQYF.

A word on this clonotype: This could be a read error, since a much larger clone is one nucleotide away. The genes are TRBV12-3 or TRBV12-4 and TRBJ1-4; TRBD1 might be the D (6 bases). The CDR3 runs to 15 residues. The CDR3: CASSLGGTTNEELFF. The CDR3 nucleotides are TGTGCCAGCAGTTTGGGCGGGACAACTAATGAAGAACTGTTTTTT.

Only a few counts were recorded for this clonotype. The V gene is TRBV20-1, the J gene TRBJ2-7; 9 bases agree with TRBD2. The germline V gene encodes CDR1 DFQATT and CDR2 SNEGSKA (reference sequence). The CDR3 is 17 amino acids. Losses at the gene ends were 1 base for V and 3 bases for J; bases not matched to a gene: 13. For the CDR3, the DNA is TGCAGTGCTAGAGCCTTGAGTGGAGCGGGAGGTAGCTACGAGCAGTACTTC. Its protein is CSARALSGAGGSYEQYF.

Comment on this clonotype: A much larger clone differs by one base, so this may be a read error. The gene calls are TRBV19 and TRBJ2-1, with D possibly TRBD1 on 5 matching bases. This CDR3 has 13 residues. CDR1 and CDR2 from the germline V gene are LNHDA and SQIVND (reference sequence). The chain's CDR3 is CTSTRQGRNEQFF. The CDR3 DNA follows: TGTACCAGTACCAGGCAGGGCCGGAATGAGCAGTTCTTC.

This clonotype has a count of ten or more. V gene TRBV12-3 or TRBV12-4 combines with J gene TRBJ1-5, with TRBD1 identical over 9 bases. The CDR3 sequence is 14 residues long. The V gene end was trimmed by 5 bases and the J gene end by 2 bases; junction bases not matched to a gene: 1. The CDR3 coding sequence is TGTGCCAGCAGTCGGACAGGGGGCAATCAGCCCCAGCATTTT. This sequence encodes CASSRTGGNQPQHF.

As for this clonotype: Sequence at one end of the junction differs from germline and may be a read error. This sequence joins TRBV29-1 and TRBJ2-7; a weak D match, TRBD2 (5 bases). The V gene's germline CDR1 is SQVTM and CDR2 ANQGSEA. The CDR3 length is 13 residues. The CDR3 spells CSVGAEGNYEQYF. DNA of the CDR3: TGTAGCGTTGGAGCAGAAGGCAACTACGAGCAGTACTTC.

As regards this clonotype: This may stem from a read error, because a much larger clone lies one nucleotide away. The V and J genes are TRBV11-2 and TRBJ2-1; D unclear. This CDR3 has 13 amino acids. Germline V CDR1 and CDR2: SGHAT, FQNNGV. Between the trimmed V and J ends, which lost 3 bases and 7 bases, there was a span of 10 bases. In nucleotides, the CDR3 is TGTGCCAGCAGCTTCTGGGTGAGGAATGAGCAGTTCTTC. Its protein product is CASSFWVRNEQFF.

The chain has TRBV18 and TRBJ2-4; 8 bases line up with TRBD2. Judging by the DNA end, TRBJ2-7 fits better; the J call may be wrong. The CDR3 loop spans 14 amino acids. Germline V gives CDR1 KGHSH, CDR2 LQKENI. The CDR3 here is CASSPPAGGSEQYF. DNA of the CDR3: TGTGCCAGCTCACCACCGGCGGGGGGATCCGAGCAGTACTTC.

The CDR3 DNA sequence: TGTGCCAGCAGTGCTACCCCAGGGAAGTATGGCTACACCTTC. Translation: CASSATPGKYGYTF. The rearrangement links TRBV2 to TRBJ1-2, with D possibly TRBD1 on 5 matching bases. The CDR3 length is 14 residues. Germline CDR1 reads SNHLY; CDR2 reads FYNNEI. The V gene lost 4 bases and the J gene lost 5 bases, with 14 bases spanning the gap.

The rearrangement uses TRBV20-1 and TRBJ2-3, with D possibly matching TRBD1 (5 bases). V dropped 6 bases and J dropped 6 bases, with 19 bases sitting between them. Germline V gene sequence: CDR1 DFQATT, CDR2 SNEGSKA (reference sequence). The CDR3 contains 14 residues. The CDR3 sequence: CSAQPPRGLDTQYF. The CDR3 coding sequence is TGCAGTGCGCAACCTCCTAGGGGTTTGGATACGCAGTATTTT.

In this sample, this clonotype turned up a few times. J is TRBJ2-7 and V is TRBV15, with D tentatively TRBD2 (6 bases). This CDR3 is built from 14 residues. The V and J ends lost 0 bases and 3 bases respectively, with 9 bases between them. CDR1 is LNHNV, CDR2 YYDKDF, per germline (reference sequence). The CDR3 is CATSRDAGNYEQYF. The DNA for the CDR3 is TGTGCCACCAGCAGAGATGCGGGGAACTACGAGCAGTACTTC.

The chain recombines TRBV4-1 with TRBJ1-5; D is unresolved. Germline CDR1 and CDR2: MGHRA and YSYEKL. V lost 1 base, J lost 6 bases, and 22 bases lay in between. There are 18 residues in the CDR3. CDR3 amino acids: CASSQVRARAAKPQPQHF. The CDR3 nucleotides are TGCGCCAGCAGCCAAGTACGGGCGAGGGCAGCCAAGCCTCAGCCCCAGCATTTT.

This clonotype was seen more than once but under ten times. This rearrangement joins TRBV12-3 or TRBV12-4 to TRBJ2-1; no firm D call. CDR3 size: 11 residues. Trimming pared 6 bases from V and 13 bases from J, leaving 13 bases between. The CDR3 sequence is CASSIKGPQFF. The CDR3 DNA follows: TGTGCCAGCAGCATCAAGGGTCCCCAGTTCTTC.